This TCR beta chain was recovered during a study of cytotoxic CD8 clonotypes in ibrutinib-treated CLL. Study background: The patient breakdown showed roughly ten relapsed/refractory and around 16 treatment-naive cases, with under 18 IGHV unmutated. The sample average was about 260,000 productive templates and just under 95,000 productive rearrangements. Findings and limits, study-wide: Rising at ibrutinib response, clonality subsequently fell back toward baseline at progression.

Depths of 1 in 200,000 to 1 in 1 million T cells were the sequencing target. TCRdb's table, derived via immunoSEQ multiplex PCR, lists solely in-frame clones and lacks some. The data contain roughly 190,000 clones, roughly 72% of them singletons. As concerns this clone: The antigen is undetermined.

Germline loops: CDR1 MNHNS, CDR2 SASEGT. This CDR3 comprises 17 residues. V shed 6 bases and J 0 bases; nucleotides not matched to a gene: 11. The clonotype originates from a human donor with chronic lymphocytic leukemia. The V and J genes are TRBV6-1 and TRBJ2-7; 10 bases map to TRBD2. The sample here was PBMCs, taken after 24 months of ibrutinib treatment. This CDR3 is CASRERTSGVSSYEQYF. CDR3 coding DNA: TGTGCCAGCAGGGAACGGACTAGCGGTGTGAGCTCCTACGAGCAGTACTTC.